A single sample gave rise to the 20 T cell receptor beta chains below, sequenced in a study of CD8 T cells in ankylosing spondylitis. TCRdb reprocessed the 5' RACE reads via MiXCR and lists one record per CDR3 protein. The sample consists of about 130,000 distinct CDR3 sequences, about 6.5% of them appearing once. Sequencing was carried out using blood, either unsorted or a sorted T cell fraction (not recorded which). These receptors were taken from a male donor with ankylosing spondylitis or in good health (not recorded which).

This clonotype was detected only once. This clone may be a read error of a much larger clone one base away. The V call is TRBV4-3, the J call TRBJ1-1; D is unresolved. The V gene lost 0 bases and the J gene lost 8 bases, with 10 bases spanning the gap. CDR3 size: 13 residues. Germline V gives CDR1 LGHNA, CDR2 YSLEER. The CDR3 nucleotides are TGCGCCAGCAGCCAAGAAGTGGGTAGCGAAGCTTTCTTT. Its translation is CASSQEVGSEAFF.

This clonotype was seen at least ten times. The rearrangement joins TRBV12-3 or TRBV12-4 to TRBJ2-7; the D gene is possibly TRBD2 (6 bases). The germline V and J ends were trimmed by 3 bases and 0 bases, with 12 bases remaining between them. CDR3 length: 15 amino acids. The CDR3 DNA reads TGTGCCAGCAGTTTCCCCCCCGGGAGCTCCTACGAGCAGTACTTC. It translates to CASSFPPGSSYEQYF.

In this sample, this clonotype turned up many times. The rearrangement joins TRBV12-3 or TRBV12-4 to TRBJ1-6; D is perhaps TRBD1 (5 bases). The CDR3 runs 13 residues. V dropped 4 bases and J dropped 10 bases, with 11 bases sitting between them. The CDR3 nucleotides are TGTGCCAGCAGTTCCCAGGGACGATCACCCCTCCACTTT. This codes for CASSSQGRSPLHF.

V and J are TRBV29-1 and TRBJ2-3; no definite D call. Germline V gene lookup returns CDR1 SQVTM and CDR2 ANQGSEA. V gave up 6 bases and J gave up 2 bases, with 12 bases separating them. This CDR3 is 13 amino acids long. The CDR3 sequence is CSVRLLFTDTQYF. The CDR3 coding sequence is TGCAGCGTGCGACTTCTCTTCACAGATACGCAGTATTTT.

This clonotype was seen only a few times. This CDR3 is CASSLYRGYIQYF. The CDR3 DNA follows: TGTGCCAGCAGTTTATACAGGGGTTACATTCAGTACTTC. V and J are TRBV28 and TRBJ2-4; TRBD1 aligns across 7 bases. Germline V lookup: CDR1 MDHEN, CDR2 SYDVKM. CDR3 length equals 13 residues. V lost 1 base, J lost 8 bases, and 2 bases stayed unmatched.

This clonotype was detected ten times or more. Written as DNA, the CDR3 is TGTGCCAGCAGTTCTTGGACTAGCGGGGCTTACGAGCAGTACTTC. This translates into CASSSWTSGAYEQYF. The gene calls are TRBV12-3 or TRBV12-4 and TRBJ2-7, with 12 bases lining up with TRBD2. Trimming took 4 bases from V and 4 from J; bases not matched to a gene: 5. This CDR3 spans 15 amino acids.

This clonotype was observed many times. The chain has TRBV5-1 and TRBJ2-3; D unresolved. This CDR3 has 14 residues. Germline V lookup: CDR1 SGHRS, CDR2 YFSETQ. The V gene lost 1 base and the J gene lost 0 bases, with 6 bases spanning the gap. This chain's CDR3 is CASSLQGSTDTQYF. The CDR3 DNA sequence: TGCGCCAGCAGCTTGCAAGGGAGCACAGATACGCAGTATTTT.

Ten or more counts support this clonotype. This chain uses TRBV20-1 with TRBJ1-2; weak D call: TRBD1 (6 bases). Germline lookup yields CDR1 DFQATT and CDR2 SNEGSKA (reference sequence). The CDR3 totals 16 residues. V was pared by 0 bases and J by 3 bases, with 17 bases between. CDR3 protein: CSARDLGAGADYGYTF. Here the CDR3 DNA reads TGCAGTGCTAGAGATTTAGGAGCAGGGGCTGACTATGGCTACACCTTC.

This clonotype was seen repeatedly, ten times or more. The V and J genes are TRBV10-3 and TRBJ1-1; D call uncertain. In germline, CDR1 is ENHRY, CDR2 SYGVKD. This CDR3 has 13 amino acids. V was clipped by 4 bases and J by 1 base, with 7 bases between them. CDR3 DNA: TGTGCCATCAGTGGGAGCGAGAACACTGAAGCTTTCTTT. Translating it yields CAISGSENTEAFF.

V usage is TRBV12-3 or TRBV12-4 and J usage is TRBJ2-7, with D perhaps TRBD1 or TRBD2 (5 bases each). CDR3 size: 16 residues. The V end lost 4 bases, the J end lost 1 base, and 17 bases lay between the germline ends. The CDR3 protein is CASSYGQVRGSYEQYF. The CDR3 nucleotides are TGTGCCAGCAGTTATGGACAAGTGAGGGGATCCTACGAGCAGTACTTC.

This clonotype appeared many times. The chain is built from TRBV5-1 and TRBJ2-5, with D tentatively TRBD1 (6 bases). Germline V gives CDR1 SGHRS, CDR2 YFSETQ. The CDR3 has 16 amino acids. V was trimmed by 0 bases and J by 3 bases, leaving 15 bases between them. The CDR3 bases are TGCGCCAGCAGCTTGGTTGCGTGGGGGCGCGAAGAGACCCAGTACTTC. Translating it yields CASSLVAWGREETQYF. The full variable domain, completed using reference TRBV5-1 and TRBJ2-5, is KAGVTQTPRYLIKTRGQQVTLSCSPISGHRSVSWYQQTPGQGLQFLFEYFSETQRNKGNFPGRFSGRQFSNSRSEMNVSTLELGDSALYLCASSLVAWGREETQYFGPGTRLLVL.

This clonotype was seen repeatedly, ten times or more. The rearrangement uses TRBV28 and TRBJ2-7; 8 nucleotides match TRBD2. The germline CDR1 and CDR2 sequences are MDHEN and SYDVKM. The ends lost 3 bases at V and 4 bases at J; junction bases unmatched: 5. This CDR3 is built from 14 residues. CDR3 loop: CASSFFAGGYEQYF. CDR3 nucleotide sequence: TGTGCCAGCAGTTTTTTTGCGGGAGGTTACGAGCAGTACTTC.

This clonotype has a handful of counts. A much larger clone differs from this one at a single base, so this may be a read error. The CDR3 reads CASRLGSTDTQYF. CDR3 DNA sequence: TGTGCCAGCAGGTTGGGGAGCACAGATACGCAGTATTTT. The chain carries TRBV3-1 and TRBJ2-3; D is uncertain. Germline V gives CDR1 LGHDT, CDR2 YNNKEL (reference sequence). The CDR3 has 13 residues. Trimming stripped 6 bases from V and 0 bases from J, with 7 bases between.

The sample holds many counts of this clonotype. V gene TRBV6-1 combines with J gene TRBJ2-1; TRBD2 aligns across 7 bases. CDR3 length: 14 residues. The V gene's germline CDR1 is MNHNS and CDR2 SASEGT. The V segment lost 4 bases and the J segment 3 bases; nucleotides outside the gene matches: 3. In DNA, the CDR3 is TGTGCCAGCAGTGGCGGGAGTGACTACAATGAGCAGTTCTTC. This gives the protein CASSGGSDYNEQFF.

This clonotype has a count of ten or more. One end of the junction fails to match germline, which may point to a read error. The chain combines TRBV7-2 with TRBJ2-5; D possibly corresponds to TRBD2 (5 bases). The CDR3 length is 15 residues. CDR1 is SGHTA and CDR2 is FQGNSA in the germline V gene. CDR3 region: CASSLLGVRREAQYF. In nucleotides, the CDR3 is TGTGCCAGCAGCTTACTCGGGGTACGAAGAGAGGCCCAGTACTTC.

By frequency in the sample, this clonotype is medium-sized. The chain uses TRBV12-3 or TRBV12-4 and TRBJ1-1, with D tentatively TRBD1 (5 bases). The CDR3 consists of 12 residues. V was trimmed by 4 bases and J by 3 bases, leaving 6 bases between them. The DNA of the CDR3 is TGTGCCAGCAGTTGGGGGGACACTGAAGCTTTCTTT. It codes for CASSWGDTEAFF.

Ten or more counts support this clonotype. J is TRBJ2-7 and V is TRBV12-3 or TRBV12-4, with 8 bases identical to TRBD1. This CDR3 region has 15 residues. V lost 7 bases, J lost 6 bases, and 14 bases stayed unmatched. The CDR3 region is CASTTNRQGSGEQYF. DNA of the CDR3: TGTGCCAGCACCACCAACCGACAGGGGTCGGGCGAGCAGTACTTC.

In this sample, this clonotype turned up many times. This chain connects TRBV9 to TRBJ2-1; maybe TRBD1 (5 bases). Looked up from germline, CDR1 is SGDLS and CDR2 is YYNGEE. Trimming left V 3 bases short and J 12 bases short, with 16 bases between. The CDR3 is 13 residues long. CDR3 nucleotides: TGTGCCAGCAGCGACCAGGGTGGAGTGGGGCAGTTCTTC. Its translation is CASSDQGGVGQFF.

Ten or more counts support this clonotype. CDR3 in amino acids: CASSPTGEWSYEQYF. The CDR3 DNA sequence: TGTGCCAGCAGCCCAACAGGGGAATGGTCCTACGAGCAGTACTTC. The rearrangement joins TRBV7-2 to TRBJ2-7, with 7 bases fitting TRBD1. The CDR3 sequence is 15 residues long. V lost 5 bases to trimming and J lost 1 base; unmatched junction nucleotides: 8. Germline-derived CDR1 and CDR2 are SGHTA and FQGNSA.

This clonotype was seen repeatedly, ten times or more. The chain carries TRBV11-2 and TRBJ1-2, with D tentatively TRBD1 (5 bases). V lost 2 bases, J lost 5 bases, and 12 bases lay in between. Germline V gene data show CDR1 as SGHAT and CDR2 as FQNNGV. There are 14 residues in the CDR3. The chain's CDR3 is CASSLTGEGYGYTF. In nucleotides, the CDR3 is TGTGCCAGCAGCTTAACGGGGGAAGGGTATGGCTACACCTTC. Drawing the rest from reference TRBV11-2 and TRBJ1-2, the complete variable domain is EAGVAQSPRYKIIEKRQSVAFWCNPISGHATLYWYQQILGQGPKLLIQFQNNGVVDDSQLPKDRFSAERLKGVDSTLKIQPAKLEDSAVYLCASSLTGEGYGYTFGSGTRLTVV.